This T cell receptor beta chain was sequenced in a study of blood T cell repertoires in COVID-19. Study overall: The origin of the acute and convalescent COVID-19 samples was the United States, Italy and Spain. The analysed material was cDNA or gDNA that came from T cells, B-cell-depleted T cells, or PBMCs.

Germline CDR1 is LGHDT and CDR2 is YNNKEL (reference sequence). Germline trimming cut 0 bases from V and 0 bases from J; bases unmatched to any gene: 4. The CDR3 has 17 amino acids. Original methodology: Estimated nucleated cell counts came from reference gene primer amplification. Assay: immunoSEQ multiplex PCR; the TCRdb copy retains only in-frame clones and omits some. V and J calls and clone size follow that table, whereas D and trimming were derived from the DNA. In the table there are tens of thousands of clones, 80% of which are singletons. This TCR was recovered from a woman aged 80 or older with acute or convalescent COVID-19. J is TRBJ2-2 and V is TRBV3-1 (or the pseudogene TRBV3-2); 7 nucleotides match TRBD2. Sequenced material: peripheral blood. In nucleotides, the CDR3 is TGTGCCAGCAGCCAAGAAAGCGGGATTTCGAACACCGGGGAGCTGTTTTTT. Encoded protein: CASSQESGISNTGELFF.